The present T cell receptor (beta chain) was sequenced within a study of CD8 T cells in ankylosing spondylitis. Study-wide results and limits: Ankylosing spondylitis blood appeared to carry a characteristic TCR beta motif of roughly eight highly homologous variants.

Trimming removed 4 bases at V and 1 base at J, with 13 bases between. CDR1 is KGHDR and CDR2 is SFDVKD in the germline V gene. This CDR3 region has 16 residues. Scientists made TCR beta libraries using quantitative 5'-RACE with molecular barcodes. TCRdb itself ran the 5' RACE reads through MiXCR, one entry per CDR3 protein. Here the sample spans about 160,000 distinct CDR3 sequences, 9.8% being singletons. On this clonotype itself: Its antigen is unidentified.

The receptor was derived from a female donor with ankylosing spondylitis or in good health (not recorded which). Sequencing was carried out using blood, either unsorted or a sorted T cell fraction (not recorded which). The chain combines TRBV24-1 with TRBJ1-5; weak D call: TRBD1 (6 bases). DNA of the CDR3: TGTGCCACCAGTGACCCACAGGGAGAGAGCAATCAGCCCCAGCATTTT. This sequence encodes CATSDPQGESNQPQHF.